What follows describes a single TCR beta chain. The sample comes from a study of technical replicates of blood from a handful of donors. Here immunoSEQ multiplex PCR was the method, and the copy in TCRdb shows in-frame clones only, minus some. The repertoire holds about 81,000 clones, with less than 95% as singletons. The CDR3 totals 15 residues. In germline, CDR1 is MNHNS, CDR2 SASEGT. V shed 2 bases, J shed 5 bases, and the junction held 6 bases outside the gene matches. Sample: T cells isolated from PBMCs. This clonotype was sampled from a human donor in good health. The chain recombines TRBV6-1 with TRBJ2-1, with 7 bases fitting TRBD2. Written as DNA, the CDR3 is TGTGCCAGCAGTGAATCGGCTAGCGGTAACAATGAGCAGTTCTTC. Protein product: CASSESASGNNEQFF.